The TCR beta chain under discussion was sequenced for a study of blood T cells in healthy people across ages. The second PCR ran about 6 to 12 cycles with a sample-barcoded 5' primer and J-beta primers. TCRdb reanalysed the 5' RACE reads using MiXCR and keeps one entry per CDR3 protein. This sample has about 1.4 million distinct CDR3 sequences; 59% occur once, and the top ten carry roughly 6.3%. Every sample had a minimum of 6.5 million PBMCs isolated. This CDR3 comprises 13 residues. Germline CDR1 is SGHRS and CDR2 is YFSETQ. Trimming removed 7 bases from V and 7 bases from J, with 18 bases in between. Study-level points and caveats: In these data, TCR beta diversity tracked strongly with naive T cell percentage. Older age went with lower TCR beta diversity per million T cells, in a roughly linear way.

As for this clonotype: Antigen specificity is unknown.

The rearrangement joins TRBV5-1 to TRBJ2-7, with a weak D call TRBD2 (5 bases). Sequencing used blood. The receptor comes from a man aged 18 to 29 in good health. The CDR3 here is CASLAFREGEQYF. CDR3 coding DNA: TGCGCCAGCTTGGCATTTCGAGAGGGAGAGCAGTACTTC.